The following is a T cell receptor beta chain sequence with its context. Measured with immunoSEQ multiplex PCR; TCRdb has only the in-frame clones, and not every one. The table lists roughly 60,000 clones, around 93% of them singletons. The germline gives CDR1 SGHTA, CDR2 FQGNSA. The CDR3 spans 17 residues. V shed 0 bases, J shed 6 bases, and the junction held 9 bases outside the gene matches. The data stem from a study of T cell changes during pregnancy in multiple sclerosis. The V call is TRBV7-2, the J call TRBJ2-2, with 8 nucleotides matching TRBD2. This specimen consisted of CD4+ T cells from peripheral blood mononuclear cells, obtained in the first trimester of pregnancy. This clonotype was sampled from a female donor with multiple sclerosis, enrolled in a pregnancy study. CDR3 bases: TGTGCCAGCAGCTTAGCGGGGGGACTAGGAAGGGCCGGGGAGCTGTTTTTT. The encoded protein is CASSLAGGLGRAGELFF.